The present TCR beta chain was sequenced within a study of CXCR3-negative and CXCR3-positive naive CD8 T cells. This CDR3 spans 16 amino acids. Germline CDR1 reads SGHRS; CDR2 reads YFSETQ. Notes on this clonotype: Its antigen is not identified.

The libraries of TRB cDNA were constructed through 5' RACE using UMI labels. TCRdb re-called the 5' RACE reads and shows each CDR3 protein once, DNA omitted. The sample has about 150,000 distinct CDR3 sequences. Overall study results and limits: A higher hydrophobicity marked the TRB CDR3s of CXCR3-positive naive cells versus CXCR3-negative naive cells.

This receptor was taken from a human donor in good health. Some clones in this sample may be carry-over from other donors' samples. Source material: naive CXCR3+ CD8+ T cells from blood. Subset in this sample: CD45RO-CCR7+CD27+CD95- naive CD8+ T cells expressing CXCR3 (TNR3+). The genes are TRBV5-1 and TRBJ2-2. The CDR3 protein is CASSFLKYTNTGELFF.